This TCR beta chain is drawn from a study of identical twins. The CDR3 loop spans 13 amino acids. Per the germline V gene, CDR1 is SGHAT and CDR2 is FQNNGV. V trimming: 6 bases; J trimming: 4 bases; junction bases outside the gene matches: 4. TCRdb used MiXCR to reprocess the 5' RACE reads, holding one entry per CDR3 protein. The repertoire consists of about 250,000 distinct CDR3 sequences, with 11% to 15% occurring once and the leading ten covering around 8.9%. The material sequenced was memory (CD45RO+) T cells sorted from blood. The genes are TRBV11-2 and TRBJ1-1; TRBD1 matches at 8 bases. The clonotype was recovered from a woman aged 18-29 years in good health. The CDR3 nucleotides read TGTGCCAGCAGACAAACAGGGGGCACTGAAGCTTTCTTT. It specifies CASRQTGGTEAFF.